This T cell receptor (beta chain) originates from a study of regulatory T cells in long-lasting Graves disease. Time point of the sample: newly diagnosed GD, antithyroid drugs for less than 3 months. Making the TCR library involved RNA that had been extracted from PBMCs. To make TCR beta libraries, researchers used iRepertoire HTBI primers and Arm-PCR of CDR3 regions. TCRdb processed the multiplex PCR reads anew with MiXCR; each CDR3 protein has one entry. This repertoire shows 300,000 to 400,000 distinct CDR3 sequences, less than 20% found once; its top ten account for around a fifth. This clonotype was counted many times. Material: peripheral blood mononuclear cells (PBMCs), obtained at new diagnosis, from a patient treated with antithyroid drugs. The receptor was derived from a female donor with Graves disease.

Here the CDR3 DNA reads TGTGCTAGTGGTTTTTTTGCACTTGGACTAGCGGGAGGACAAGAGACCCAGTACTTC. Its translation: CASGFFALGLAGGQETQYF. The rearrangement joins TRBV12-5 to TRBJ2-5, with TRBD2 matching 14 bases. The V and J ends lost 3 bases and 2 bases, in that order; junction bases with no gene match: 11. Germline V CDR1 and CDR2: LGHNT, FRNRAP. The CDR3 sequence is 19 residues long. The whole variable domain, filled in from reference TRBV12-5 and TRBJ2-5, reads DARVTQTPRHKVTEMGQEVTMRCQPILGHNTVFWYRQTMMQGLELLAYFRNRAPLDDSGMPKDRFSAEMPDATLATLKIQPSEPRDSAVYFCASGFFALGLAGGQETQYFGPGTRLLVL.